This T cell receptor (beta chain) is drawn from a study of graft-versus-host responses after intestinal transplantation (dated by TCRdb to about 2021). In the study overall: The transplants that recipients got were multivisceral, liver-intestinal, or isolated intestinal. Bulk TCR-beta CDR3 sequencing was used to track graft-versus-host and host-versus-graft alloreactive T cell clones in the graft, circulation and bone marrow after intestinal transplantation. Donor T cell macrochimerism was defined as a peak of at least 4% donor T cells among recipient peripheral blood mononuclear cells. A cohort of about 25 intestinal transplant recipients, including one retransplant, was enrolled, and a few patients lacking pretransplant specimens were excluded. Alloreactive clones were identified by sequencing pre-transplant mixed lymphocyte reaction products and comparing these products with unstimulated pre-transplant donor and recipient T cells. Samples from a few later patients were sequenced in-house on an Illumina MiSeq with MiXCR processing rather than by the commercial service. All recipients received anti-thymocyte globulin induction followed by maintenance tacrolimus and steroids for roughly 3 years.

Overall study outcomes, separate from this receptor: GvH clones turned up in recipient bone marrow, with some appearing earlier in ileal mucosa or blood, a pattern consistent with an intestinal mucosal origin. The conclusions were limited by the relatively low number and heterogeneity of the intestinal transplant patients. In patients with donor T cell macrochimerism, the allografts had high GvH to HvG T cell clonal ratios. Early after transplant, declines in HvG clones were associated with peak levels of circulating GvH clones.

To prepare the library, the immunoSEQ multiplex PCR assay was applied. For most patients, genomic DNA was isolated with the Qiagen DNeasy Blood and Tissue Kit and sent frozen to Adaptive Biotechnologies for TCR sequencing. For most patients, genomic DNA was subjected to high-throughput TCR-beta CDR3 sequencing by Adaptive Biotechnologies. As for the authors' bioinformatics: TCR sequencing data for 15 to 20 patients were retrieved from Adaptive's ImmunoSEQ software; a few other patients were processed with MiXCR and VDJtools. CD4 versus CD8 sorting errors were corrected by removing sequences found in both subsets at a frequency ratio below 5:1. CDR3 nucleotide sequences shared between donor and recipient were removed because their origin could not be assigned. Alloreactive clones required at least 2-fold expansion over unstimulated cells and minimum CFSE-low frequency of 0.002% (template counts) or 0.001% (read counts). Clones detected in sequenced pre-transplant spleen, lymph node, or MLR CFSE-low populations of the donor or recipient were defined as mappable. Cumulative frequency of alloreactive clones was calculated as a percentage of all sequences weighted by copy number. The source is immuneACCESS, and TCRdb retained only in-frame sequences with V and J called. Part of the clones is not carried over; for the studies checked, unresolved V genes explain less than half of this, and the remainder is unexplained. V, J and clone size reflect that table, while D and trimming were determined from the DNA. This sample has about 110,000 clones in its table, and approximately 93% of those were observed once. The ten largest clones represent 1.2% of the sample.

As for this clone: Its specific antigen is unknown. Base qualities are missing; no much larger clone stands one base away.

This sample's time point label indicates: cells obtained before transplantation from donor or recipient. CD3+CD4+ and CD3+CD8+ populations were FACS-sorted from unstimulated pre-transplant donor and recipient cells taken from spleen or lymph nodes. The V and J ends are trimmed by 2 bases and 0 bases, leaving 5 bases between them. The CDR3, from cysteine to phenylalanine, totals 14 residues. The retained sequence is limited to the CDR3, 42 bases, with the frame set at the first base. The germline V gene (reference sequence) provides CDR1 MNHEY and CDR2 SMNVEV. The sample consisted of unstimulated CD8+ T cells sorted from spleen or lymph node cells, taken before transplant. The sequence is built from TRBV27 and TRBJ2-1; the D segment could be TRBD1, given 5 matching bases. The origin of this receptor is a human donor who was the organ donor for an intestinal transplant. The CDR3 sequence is CASSLGHSYNEQFF. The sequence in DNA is TGTGCCAGCAGTTTAGGACACTCCTACAATGAGCAGTTCTTC.